A selection of T cell receptor beta chains follows, all from one sample in a study of beta chain features in type 1 diabetes. Generated by immunoSEQ multiplex PCR, the TCRdb table keeps only in-frame clones and is missing some. The data show about 160,000 clones, approximately 10% seen once. Sequenced: central memory CD4+ T cells from blood. The source of these receptors is a woman under 40 with type 1 diabetes. Both conserved end residues are part of each CDR3. The D gene is left open where the match is weak.

V,D,J,CDR3
TRBV2,NA,TRBJ1-5,CASSEPRANQPQHF
TRBV11-3,TRBD2,TRBJ2-5,CASSPGAGGPFQETQYF
TRBV5-1,NA,TRBJ2-7,CASRDPQGSNEQYF
TRBV7-7,NA,TRBJ2-3,CASSVAGADTQYF
TRBV2,TRBD2,TRBJ2-3,CASSASLAGGDTQYF
TRBV29-1,TRBD1,TRBJ2-7,CSVEQTGGGVHEQYF
TRBV6-5,NA,TRBJ1-2,CASKGEPYGYTF
TRBV11-3,TRBD1,TRBJ2-5,CASSLGTGRDTQYF
TRBV28,NA,TRBJ1-3,CASVRGSGNTIYF
TRBV15,NA,TRBJ2-3,CATSRGALRDTQYF
TRBV5-4,TRBD1,TRBJ2-4,CASSLAAGTAQGNIQYF
TRBV14,TRBD2,TRBJ2-3,CASSQEARRLAGTGRIDTQYF
TRBV27,NA,TRBJ2-5,CASSLSGRGETQYF
TRBV7-6,NA,TRBJ1-2,CASSAQGGYGYTF
TRBV5-1,NA,TRBJ2-1,CASSLGSGNNEQFF
TRBV27,NA,TRBJ2-1,CASSLGTGGGYNEQFF
TRBV6-1,TRBD1,TRBJ1-5,CASRWTGNQPQHF
TRBV27,NA,TRBJ1-5,CASRPGHFQPQHF
TRBV13,NA,TRBJ2-1,CASSLPATNYPEQFF
TRBV19,NA,TRBJ2-7,CASDREVALYEQYF
TRBV11-2,TRBD2,TRBJ2-1,CASSLDLSGSHNEQFF
TRBV18,NA,TRBJ1-1,CASSAGQWEAFF